This T cell receptor beta chain was sequenced during a study of blood T cells in healthy people across ages. The CDR3 loop spans 14 amino acids. Germline CDR1 and CDR2: MNHEY and SMNVEV (reference sequence). V trimming: 8 bases; J trimming: 5 bases; junction bases outside the gene matches: 11. A sample-barcoded 5' primer and a J-beta primer mix were used in a second PCR of about 7 to 12 cycles. TCRdb re-analysed the 5' RACE reads in MiXCR, keeping a single row per CDR3 protein. The sample includes 1.2 million to 1.5 million distinct CDR3 sequences, about 40% seen only once; the top ten take under 8%.

The source is a young woman in good health. The chain recombines TRBV27 with TRBJ2-7, with 8 bases lining up with TRBD2. What was sequenced was blood. CDR3 bases: TGTGCCAGCCGGGGGGGCGGGAGTTACAACGAGCAGTACTTC. It encodes CASRGGGSYNEQYF.